This is a list of T cell receptor beta chains from one sample in a study of cytomegalovirus exposure and HLA in healthy donors. Only in-frame clones appear in the TCRdb table, and some are missing; sequencing was by immunoSEQ multiplex PCR. This sample has 150,000 to 200,000 clones; roughly 81% occur once, and the top ten carry under 5%. The specimen was PBMCs. These receptors were collected from a girl aged 5-17 years in good health and CMV-seropositive. Each CDR3 is given with its conserved first and last residue. The D gene is left open where the match is weak.

V	D	J	CDR3
TRBV10-1	NA	TRBJ2-3	CASSEHGKDTQYF
TRBV5-6	NA	TRBJ1-2	CASSPFTQGLLRGYGYTF
TRBV2	NA	TRBJ1-1	CASSERRQAGKPEAFF
TRBV11-1	NA	TRBJ2-1	CASTRLSNEQFF
TRBV11-1	NA	TRBJ1-2	CASSSGGSGANYGYTF
TRBV19	NA	TRBJ1-2	CASSISQGWGYTF
TRBV6-6	NA	TRBJ2-5	CASLLDRRETQYF
TRBV6-4	TRBD1	TRBJ1-6	CASSEGQGNSPLHF
TRBV29-1	TRBD1	TRBJ1-1	CSVGRQGANTEAFF
TRBV5-6	TRBD1	TRBJ1-2	CASSVDRGYYGYTF
TRBV29-1	TRBD1	TRBJ2-2	CSAQGAGNTGELFF
TRBV19	NA	TRBJ1-4	CASSGQVSNEKLFF
TRBV9	TRBD1	TRBJ2-4	CASSADRGSNIQYF
TRBV5-1	NA	TRBJ2-2	CASSLTTGQNTGELFF
TRBV2	NA	TRBJ2-3	CASIKRSTDTQYF
TRBV29-1	NA	TRBJ1-2	CSVTGYYGYTF
TRBV7-2	NA	TRBJ1-2	CASSFGGARNGYTF
TRBV2	NA	TRBJ1-2	CASSEAGERNYGYTF
TRBV18	NA	TRBJ1-3	CASSPAGVWSGNTIYF
TRBV6-5	NA	TRBJ1-1	CASVREMNTEAFF
TRBV6-5	TRBD2	TRBJ2-5	CASSAGEETQYF
TRBV30	NA	TRBJ1-1	CAWSVRGTEAFF
TRBV9	TRBD2	TRBJ2-5	CASSVHGEGETQYF
TRBV27	TRBD2	TRBJ2-1	CASSLRWTSGGYEQFF
TRBV5-1	TRBD1	TRBJ2-7	CASSALQGAYEQYF
TRBV7-6	NA	TRBJ1-2	CASSSAGASLYGYTF
TRBV19	NA	TRBJ1-5	CASSTDSPNQPQHF
TRBV7-9	NA	TRBJ1-5	CSSSLRPPQHF
TRBV5-1	TRBD1	TRBJ1-2	CASSRPGQEENGYTF
TRBV2	TRBD1	TRBJ2-7	CASYGTGATYEQYF
TRBV9	TRBD1	TRBJ1-4	CASSVGQGGGKLFF
TRBV5-1	NA	TRBJ2-3	CASSLGRDTQYF
TRBV6-6	NA	TRBJ2-6	CASSSITGSGANVLTF
TRBV10-2	TRBD1	TRBJ1-1	CASLRGLTEAFF
TRBV4-1	NA	TRBJ1-6	CASSQDEESSYNSPLHF
TRBV5-1	NA	TRBJ1-1	CASSSAGSDGTEAFF
TRBV7-9	NA	TRBJ2-1	CASSPGTKYNEQFF
TRBV11-3	TRBD2	TRBJ2-1	CASGYAGGSYNNEQFF
TRBV5-6	TRBD1	TRBJ2-5	CASSLEGTGGAWETQYF
TRBV27	NA	TRBJ1-4	CASSGAGATNEKLFF
TRBV7-2	NA	TRBJ1-2	CASSVGGANYGYTF
TRBV10-2	TRBD2	TRBJ2-3	CASRAPGGGAGDTQYF
TRBV6-4	NA	TRBJ1-6	CAGLLPRRVDRKNSPLHF